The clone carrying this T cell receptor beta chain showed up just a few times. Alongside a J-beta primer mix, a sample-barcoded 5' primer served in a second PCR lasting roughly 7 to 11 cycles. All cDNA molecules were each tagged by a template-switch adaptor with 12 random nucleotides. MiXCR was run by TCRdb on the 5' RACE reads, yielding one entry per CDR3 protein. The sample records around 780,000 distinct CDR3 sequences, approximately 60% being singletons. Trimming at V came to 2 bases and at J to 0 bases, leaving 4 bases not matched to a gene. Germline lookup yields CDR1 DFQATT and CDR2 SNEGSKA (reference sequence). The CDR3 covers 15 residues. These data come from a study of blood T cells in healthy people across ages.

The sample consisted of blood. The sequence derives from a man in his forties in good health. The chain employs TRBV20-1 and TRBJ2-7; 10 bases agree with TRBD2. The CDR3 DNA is TGCAGTGCTAGATCTCTAGCGGGAGACTCCTACGAGCAGTACTTC. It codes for CSARSLAGDSYEQYF.